The clone carrying this T cell receptor (beta chain) turned up a few times. Its antigen is undetermined. TCRdb reprocessed the reads with MiXCR, giving one entry per CDR3 protein. The sample holds about 830,000 distinct CDR3 sequences, approximately 32% seen once. These data come from a study of T cell repertoires in cytomegalovirus infection. The ends lost 5 bases at V and 1 base at J; junction bases unmatched: 12. Germline V CDR1 and CDR2: MNHEY, SVGAGI. The CDR3 is 17 residues long. Study-wide results and caveats: What dominated the ex vivo response were HLA-C-restricted CMV-specific TCR beta clonotypes. Pooled public TCR beta family frequency picked out CMV carriers with the relevant HLA.

The sequence was obtained from a human donor in good health (CMV status not recorded). Some clones in this sample may be carry-over from other donors' samples. This chain joins TRBV6-5 and TRBJ2-7, with 9 bases matching TRBD1. The sequenced sample was cultured CD8+ T cells from PBMCs, obtained from culture after CMV antigen stimulation. The CDR3 loop reads CASSPTGQGPRSYEQYF. In DNA, the CDR3 is TGTGCCAGCAGTCCCACGGGACAGGGCCCCCGGTCCTACGAGCAGTACTTC.